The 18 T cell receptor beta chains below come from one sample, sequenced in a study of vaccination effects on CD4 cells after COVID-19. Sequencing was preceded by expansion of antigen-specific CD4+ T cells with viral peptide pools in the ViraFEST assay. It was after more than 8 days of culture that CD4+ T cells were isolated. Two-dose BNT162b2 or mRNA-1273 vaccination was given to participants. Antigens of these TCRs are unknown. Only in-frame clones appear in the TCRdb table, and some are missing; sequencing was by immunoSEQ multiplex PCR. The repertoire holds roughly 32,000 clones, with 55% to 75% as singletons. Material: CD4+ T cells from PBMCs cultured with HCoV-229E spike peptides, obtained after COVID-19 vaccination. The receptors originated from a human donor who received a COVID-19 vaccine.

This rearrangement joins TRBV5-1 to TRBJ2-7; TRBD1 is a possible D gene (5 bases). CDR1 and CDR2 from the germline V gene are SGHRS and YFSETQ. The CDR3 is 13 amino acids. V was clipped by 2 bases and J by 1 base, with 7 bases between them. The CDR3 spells CASSFDRSYEQYF. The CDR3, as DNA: TGCGCCAGCAGCTTCGACAGATCCTACGAGCAGTACTTC.

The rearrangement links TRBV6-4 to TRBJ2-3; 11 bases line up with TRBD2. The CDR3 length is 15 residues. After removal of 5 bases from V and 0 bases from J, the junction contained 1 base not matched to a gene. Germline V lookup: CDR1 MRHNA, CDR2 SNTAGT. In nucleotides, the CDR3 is TGTGCCAGCAGTCCTAGCGGGAGGAGCACAGATACGCAGTATTTT. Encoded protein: CASSPSGRSTDTQYF.

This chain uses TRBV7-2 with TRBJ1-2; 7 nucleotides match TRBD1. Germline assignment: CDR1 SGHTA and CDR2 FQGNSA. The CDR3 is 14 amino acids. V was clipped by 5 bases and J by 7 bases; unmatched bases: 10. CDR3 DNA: TGTGCCAGCAGCCGGGACAGTCCCGCCCGTGGCTACACCTTC. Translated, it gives CASSRDSPARGYTF.

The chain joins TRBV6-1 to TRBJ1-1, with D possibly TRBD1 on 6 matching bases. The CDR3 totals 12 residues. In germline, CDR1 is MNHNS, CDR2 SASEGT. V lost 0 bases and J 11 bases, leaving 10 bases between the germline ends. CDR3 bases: TGTGCCAGCAGTGAAGCGCGGACAGTGGCTTTCTTT. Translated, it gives CASSEARTVAFF.

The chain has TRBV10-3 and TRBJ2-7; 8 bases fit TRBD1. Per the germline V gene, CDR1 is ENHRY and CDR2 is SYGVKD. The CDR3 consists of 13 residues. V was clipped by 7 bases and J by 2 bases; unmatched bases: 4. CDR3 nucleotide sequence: TGTGCCATCAAAGCGACAGGGGCCTACGAGCAGTACTTC. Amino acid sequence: CAIKATGAYEQYF.

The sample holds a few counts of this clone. The CDR3 spells CASSSMGPTGELFF. CDR3 DNA sequence: TGTGCCAGCAGCTCCATGGGGCCCACCGGGGAGCTGTTTTTT. This chain uses TRBV5-5 with TRBJ2-2; perhaps TRBD1 as D (5 bases). This CDR3 comprises 14 residues. Per the germline V gene, CDR1 is SGHKS and CDR2 is YYEKEE (reference sequence). V was shortened by 3 bases and J by 4 bases, with 10 bases between the two germline ends.

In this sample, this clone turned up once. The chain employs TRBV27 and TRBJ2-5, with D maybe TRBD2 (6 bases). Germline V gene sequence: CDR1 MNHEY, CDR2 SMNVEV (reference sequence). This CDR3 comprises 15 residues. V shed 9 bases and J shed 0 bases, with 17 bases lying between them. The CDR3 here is CARRRLAANQETQYF. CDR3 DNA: TGTGCCAGAAGGCGGTTAGCGGCGAACCAAGAGACCCAGTACTTC.

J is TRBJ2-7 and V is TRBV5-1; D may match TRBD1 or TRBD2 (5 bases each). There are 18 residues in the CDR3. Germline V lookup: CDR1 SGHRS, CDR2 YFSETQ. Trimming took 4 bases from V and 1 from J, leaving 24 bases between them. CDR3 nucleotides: TGCGCCAGCAGCCAAACAATACGGGACGGAGTATCGTCCTACGAGCAGTACTTC. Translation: CASSQTIRDGVSSYEQYF. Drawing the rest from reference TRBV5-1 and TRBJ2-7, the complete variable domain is KAGVTQTPRYLIKTRGQQVTLSCSPISGHRSVSWYQQTPGQGLQFLFEYFSETQRNKGNFPGRFSGRQFSNSRSEMNVSTLELGDSALYLCASSQTIRDGVSSYEQYFGPGTRLTVT.

For the CDR3, the DNA is TGCACCAGCAGCCAAGGGGTCTCGGGACTGGCGGTCAGAACAGATACGCAGTATTTT. It encodes CTSSQGVSGLAVRTDTQYF. The genes are TRBV1 and TRBJ2-3; the D call TRBD2 from the table was never checked on the DNA. TRBV1 represents a pseudogene. The CDR3 is 19 residues long.

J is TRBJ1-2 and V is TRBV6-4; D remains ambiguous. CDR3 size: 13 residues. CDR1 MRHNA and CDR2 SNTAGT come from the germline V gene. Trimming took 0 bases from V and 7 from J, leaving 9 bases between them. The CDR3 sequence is CASSDSAEGGYTF. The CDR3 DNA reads TGTGCCAGCAGTGACTCGGCAGAAGGTGGCTACACCTTC.

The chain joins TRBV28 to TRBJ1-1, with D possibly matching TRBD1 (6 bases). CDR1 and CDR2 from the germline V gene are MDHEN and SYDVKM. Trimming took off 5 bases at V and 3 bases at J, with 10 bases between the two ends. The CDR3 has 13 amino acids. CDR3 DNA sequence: TGTGCCAGCAGTCCCACAGGGTACACTGAAGCTTTCTTT. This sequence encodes CASSPTGYTEAFF.

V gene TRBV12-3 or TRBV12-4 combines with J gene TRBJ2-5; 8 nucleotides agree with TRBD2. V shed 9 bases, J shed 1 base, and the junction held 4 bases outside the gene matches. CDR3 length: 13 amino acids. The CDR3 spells CASSGAIQETQYF. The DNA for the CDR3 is TGTGCCAGTAGCGGGGCTATCCAAGAGACCCAGTACTTC.

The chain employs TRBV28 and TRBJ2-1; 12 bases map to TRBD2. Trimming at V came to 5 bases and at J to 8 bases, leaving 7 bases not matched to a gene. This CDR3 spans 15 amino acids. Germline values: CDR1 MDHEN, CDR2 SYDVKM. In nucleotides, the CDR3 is TGTGCCAGCAGTCCATCTAGCGGGAGGGTTTATGAGCAGTTCTTC. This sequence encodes CASSPSSGRVYEQFF. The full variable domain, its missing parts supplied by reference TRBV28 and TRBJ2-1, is DVKVTQSSRYLVKRTGEKVFLECVQDMDHENMFWYRQDPGLGLRLIYFSYDVKMKEKGDIPEGYSVSREKKERFSLILESASTNQTSMYLCASSPSSGRVYEQFFGPGTRLTVL.

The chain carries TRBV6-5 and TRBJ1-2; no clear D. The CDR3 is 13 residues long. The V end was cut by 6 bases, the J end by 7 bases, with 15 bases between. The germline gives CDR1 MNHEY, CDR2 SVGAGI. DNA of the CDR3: TGTGCCAGCAGCGCTCAGATAGCCCCTGGCTACACCTTC. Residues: CASSAQIAPGYTF.

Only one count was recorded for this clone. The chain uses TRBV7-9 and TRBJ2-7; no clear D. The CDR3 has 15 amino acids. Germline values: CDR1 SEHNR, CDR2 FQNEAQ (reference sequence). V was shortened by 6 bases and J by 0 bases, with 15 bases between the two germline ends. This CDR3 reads CASRRTGSSSYEQYF. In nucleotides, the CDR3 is TGTGCCAGCAGGCGAACGGGCTCTAGCTCCTACGAGCAGTACTTC.

CDR3 DNA sequence: TGTGCCAGCAGCCTGAGGACAGCCCAAGAGACCCAGTACTTC. It translates to CASSLRTAQETQYF. This chain links TRBV3-1 (or the pseudogene TRBV3-2) with TRBJ2-5, with D perhaps TRBD1 (6 bases). The length of the CDR3 is 14 residues. CDR1 and CDR2 from the germline V gene are LGHDT and YNNKEL (reference sequence). Trimming cost V 4 bases and J 1 base, with 10 bases left between them.

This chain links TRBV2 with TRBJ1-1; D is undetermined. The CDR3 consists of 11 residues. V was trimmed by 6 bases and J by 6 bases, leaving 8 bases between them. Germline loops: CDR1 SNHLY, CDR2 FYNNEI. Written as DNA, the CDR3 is TGTGCCAGCAGGGTGGAGGCTGAAGCTTTCTTT. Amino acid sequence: CASRVEAEAFF.

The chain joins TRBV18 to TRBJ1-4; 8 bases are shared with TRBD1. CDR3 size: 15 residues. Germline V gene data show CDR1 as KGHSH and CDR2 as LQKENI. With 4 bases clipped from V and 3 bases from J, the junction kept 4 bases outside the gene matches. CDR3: CASSLTGGANEKLFF. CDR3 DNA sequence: TGTGCCAGCTCACTCACAGGGGGTGCTAATGAAAAACTGTTTTTT.